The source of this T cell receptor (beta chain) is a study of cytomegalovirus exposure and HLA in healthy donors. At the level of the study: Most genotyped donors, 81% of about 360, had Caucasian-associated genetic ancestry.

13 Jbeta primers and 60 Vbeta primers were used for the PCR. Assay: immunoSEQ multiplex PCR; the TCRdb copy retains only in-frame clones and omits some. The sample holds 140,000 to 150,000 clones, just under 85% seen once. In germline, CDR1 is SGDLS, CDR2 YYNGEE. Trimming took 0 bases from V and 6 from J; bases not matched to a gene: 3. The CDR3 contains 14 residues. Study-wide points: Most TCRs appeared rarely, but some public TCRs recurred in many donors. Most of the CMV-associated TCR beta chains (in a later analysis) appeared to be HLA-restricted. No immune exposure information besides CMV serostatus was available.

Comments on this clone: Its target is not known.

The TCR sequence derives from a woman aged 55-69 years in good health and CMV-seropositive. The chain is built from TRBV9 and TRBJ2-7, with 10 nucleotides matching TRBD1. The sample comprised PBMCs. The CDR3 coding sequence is TGTGCCAGCAGCGTAGGCGACAGGGGGCCCGAGCAGTACTTC. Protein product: CASSVGDRGPEQYF.